These T cell receptor beta chains were read from a single sample in a study of blood T cell repertoires in COVID-19. Sequencing used immunoSEQ multiplex PCR; TCRdb keeps in-frame clones, though not all of them. Of about 280,000 clones listed, 88% were seen once; the top ten hold approximately 8.5%. The sample comprised peripheral blood. The receptors were sampled from a man between 18 and 29 years old with active or convalescent COVID-19. Each CDR3 is given with its conserved first and last residue. Fields, in order: D gene, CDR3 length, J gene, V gene, clone size, CDR3 DNA, CDR3 protein. D genes are given only for firm matches. Clone size is given for some rows only: seen once, a few or many times, or a class if the clone is expanded.

TRBD2	15	TRBJ2-7	TRBV7-8	.	TGTGCCAGCAGCTTAAAAGGTAGCGGGGCCTACGAGCAGTACTTC	CASSLKGSGAYEQYF
TRBD1	15	TRBJ1-1	TRBV2	.	TGTGCCAGCAGTGATGGGACAGGGGTTTACACTGAAGCTTTCTTT	CASSDGTGVYTEAFF
.	13	TRBJ2-7	TRBV5-6	.	TGTGCCAGCAGCTTCAGGGTTGGCTACGAGCAGTACTTC	CASSFRVGYEQYF
TRBD1	15	TRBJ1-2	TRBV2	.	TGTGCCAGCAGTGAAGCGGGGACAGCGATTGATGGCTACACCTTC	CASSEAGTAIDGYTF
TRBD1	14	TRBJ2-5	TRBV5-6	.	TGTGCCAGCAGCTCGACAGGGGGTGGAGAGACCCAGTACTTC	CASSSTGGGETQYF
TRBD1	15	TRBJ2-1	TRBV9	once	TGTGCCAGCAGCACCGGACAGGGGCCCTACAATGAGCAGTTCTTC	CASSTGQGPYNEQFF
TRBD2	15	TRBJ2-1	TRBV2	.	TGTGCCAGCGGAGGAGCGGGGGCTAACTACAATGAGCAGTTCTTC	CASGGAGANYNEQFF
.	15	TRBJ2-7	TRBV9	.	TGTGCCAGCAGCGCCGGGACTTCCTTGAAAAACGAGCAGTACTTC	CASSAGTSLKNEQYF
.	13	TRBJ2-7	TRBV5-1	.	TGCGCCAGCCGTTCTCCGGGTGGATACGAGCAGTACTTC	CASRSPGGYEQYF
.	15	TRBJ2-6	TRBV19	.	TGTGCCAGTAGTATGGAACAGTCTGGGGCCAACGTCCTGACTTTC	CASSMEQSGANVLTF
.	14	TRBJ2-7	TRBV6-2/TRBV6-3	.	TGTGCCAGCAGCACCCACCTTATGAGGGACGAGCAGTACTTC	CASSTHLMRDEQYF
TRBD2	16	TRBJ2-1	TRBV7-9	.	TGTGCCAGCAGCAGCTACGGGACTAGCGGGTTCAATGAGCAGTTCTTC	CASSSYGTSGFNEQFF
.	16	TRBJ2-4	TRBV11-1	.	TGTGCCAGCAGCCCACGGGGGACCCTAGCCAAAAACATTCAGTACTTC	CASSPRGTLAKNIQYF
TRBD1	14	TRBJ2-1	TRBV5-1	.	TGCGCCAGCAGGGAGTGGACAGGGGACAATGAGCAGTTCTTC	CASREWTGDNEQFF
TRBD1	13	TRBJ1-6	TRBV2	.	TGTGCCAGCCAGACAGGGCCCAATTCACCCCTCCACTTT	CASQTGPNSPLHF
.	16	TRBJ2-7	TRBV18	.	TGTGCCAGCTCACCACCCAAAGGGGCGGTCACCTACGAGCAGTACTTC	CASSPPKGAVTYEQYF
.	15	TRBJ2-2	TRBV11-2	.	TGTGCCAGCAGCTCACAGGGAAGGAACACCGGGGAGCTGTTTTTT	CASSSQGRNTGELFF
.	11	TRBJ1-2	TRBV20-1	.	TGCAGCGGCTACACAGACTATGGCTACACCTTC	CSGYTDYGYTF
TRBD1	14	TRBJ1-2	TRBV10-3	.	TGTGCCATCAGTGGGGGGGACAGGAGAACCGGCTACACCTTC	CAISGGDRRTGYTF
.	13	TRBJ2-7	TRBV9	.	TGTGCCAGCAGCGGATCGTGGGGAGGTGAGCAGTACTTC	CASSGSWGGEQYF
.	14	TRBJ2-7	TRBV2	.	TGTGCCAGCTCAGAGGGCCTGCAGCTCGACGAGCAGTACTTC	CASSEGLQLDEQYF
.	11	TRBJ2-7	TRBV15	few	TGTGCCACCAGCGAGGGAATTGGGCAGTACTTC	CATSEGIGQYF
.	13	TRBJ2-5	TRBV7-6	.	TGTGCCAGCAGCCTGGGGCGCCAAGAGACCCAGTACTTC	CASSLGRQETQYF
.	20	TRBJ2-3	TRBV12-5	.	TGTGCTAGTGGTTTGGTACGTTTGGATAGGCCCTACCACGGGTCAGATACGCAGTATTTT	CASGLVRLDRPYHGSDTQYF
.	14	TRBJ2-2	TRBV7-8	.	TGTGCCAGCAGCTTAGACAGGCGAGCCGGGGAGCTGTTTTTT	CASSLDRRAGELFF
.	17	TRBJ2-2	TRBV9	once	TGTGCCAGCAGCCCCTTTAACCGGGTGGAAAACACCGGGGAGCTGTTTTTT	CASSPFNRVENTGELFF
.	14	TRBJ1-6	TRBV14	.	TGTGCCAGCAGCCACCGGACAGATAATTCACCCCTCCACTTT	CASSHRTDNSPLHF
.	12	TRBJ2-3	TRBV7-9	.	TGTGCCAGCAGCCCCGGCGGGCTACCGGGAGTTTTT	CASSPGGLPGVF
TRBD2	14	TRBJ2-7	TRBV25-1	.	TGTGCCAGCAGGACAACTAGCGGGGGCTACGAGCAGTACTTC	CASRTTSGGYEQYF